This is a list of T cell receptor beta chains from one sample in a study of T cell responses to AZD1222 COVID-19 vaccine. Sequenced by immunoSEQ multiplex PCR; TCRdb stores in-frame clones only, minus some. The sample contains some 150,000 clones, roughly 85% of which appear only once. This sample comprised peripheral blood, obtained 28 days after the second dose of the MenACWY control vaccine. These receptors all stem from an adult who received the MenACWY meningococcal vaccine as a control. Both conserved end residues are part of each CDR3. A D gene is named only where the DNA matches it firmly.

v_call | d_call | cdr3_aa
TRBV11-2 | TRBD1 | CASSSPPRGWGHEQFF
TRBV29-1 | NA | CSADFTDTQYF
TRBV28 | NA | CASSIPGGNTEAFF
TRBV29-1 | TRBD1 | CSVEDRQGTNTGELFF
TRBV6-2/TRBV6-3 | NA | CASSYTEGHGYTF
TRBV5-1 | NA | CASSLEGGNSPLHF
TRBV5-4 | NA | CASSVVGIGYGYTF
TRBV5-1 | TRBD1 | CASSRVTGKASPLHF
TRBV5-1 | TRBD2 | CASSGGTSGRARSGQFF
TRBV2 | TRBD2 | CASSEPGRGRARNEQFF
TRBV27 | NA | CASSLSGTLKAFF
TRBV5-1 | NA | CASSGGPATNEKLFF
TRBV9 | NA | CASSVSSNQPQHF
TRBV5-1 | NA | CASSLQGSGQPQHF
TRBV6-2/TRBV6-3 | NA | CASSTGREKLFF
TRBV5-4 | TRBD2 | CASSSRLAGALDTQYF
TRBV10-3 | TRBD2 | CAISESTSGRIDTQYF
TRBV5-1 | TRBD1 | CASSQGQGTGNTIYF
TRBV5-1 | TRBD2 | CASSSGGASGGPQTQYF
TRBV29-1 | TRBD1 | CSVGKTGPEKLFF
TRBV30 | NA | CAWSVLGSAPNQPQHF
TRBV6-5 | NA | CASTNAQGGTEAFF
TRBV4-3 | NA | CASSQGVGETQYF
TRBV5-1 | NA | CASSLAVTYEQYF
TRBV4-1 | NA | CASSQGLQGPYGYTF
TRBV11-2 | NA | CASSFDAHTQSSYNSPLHF
TRBV4-1 | TRBD2 | CASSQVAGGSYEQYF
TRBV7-2 | NA | CASSLGVPTNEKLFF
TRBV7-9 | TRBD2 | CASSTTTSGKGDEQFF
TRBV19 | NA | CASSLTRNQPQHF
TRBV18 | NA | CASSPQGLTEAFF
TRBV11-2 | NA | CASSTGTRANTGELFF
TRBV28 | NA | CASSSPGGYTF
TRBV15 | NA | CATSGGTPTGELFF
TRBV5-1 | NA | CASSSQGKNTEAFF
TRBV7-9 | NA | CASSLEGRNNEKLFF
TRBV25-1 | TRBD2 | CASSPGTSWGNEQFF
TRBV19 | NA | CASSVGGSNSPLHF
TRBV28 | TRBD1 | CASRDATGVNEKLFF
TRBV2 | NA | CASSEFFASLDEQFF
TRBV2 | NA | CASSDLAGRLFF
TRBV19 | TRBD2 | CASSISSGDGEQYF
TRBV4-1 | NA | CASSQLPGANYGYTF
TRBV11-3 | TRBD1 | CASSADARGRYGYTF
TRBV7-8 | TRBD2 | CASSFQRGGLETQYF
TRBV5-4 | NA | CASSPSGRGGLNTGELFF
TRBV19 | NA | CASSIVRGQQYF
TRBV6-5 | TRBD1 | CASNRGRTGELFF
TRBV7-8 | TRBD1 | CASSSIQGVDSNQPQHF
TRBV11-2 | NA | CASSLEGRNTIYF
TRBV15 | TRBD1 | CATSQKRDRVYGYTF
TRBV7-9 | TRBD2 | CASSSSSGTYEQYF
TRBV2 | NA | CASTYTSPLHF
TRBV5-5 | NA | CASSRPGATGNTIYF
TRBV14 | NA | CASSQVAVSGNTIYF
TRBV6-1 | NA | CASSDRAGENTEAFF
TRBV19 | NA | CAGRDSVDSPLHF
TRBV11-2 | NA | CASSLGEGWSPLHF
TRBV2 | TRBD2 | CASSEALLAGEYNEQFF
TRBV25-1 | NA | CASSESRRDQPQHF